These 25 T cell receptor beta chains share one sample of origin, sequenced in a study of blood T cell repertoires in COVID-19. The method was immunoSEQ multiplex PCR; TCRdb's version includes in-frame clones alone and lacks a portion of them. The sample includes fewer than 200,000 clones, less than 85% of them seen just once. The material sequenced was peripheral blood. These receptors originate from a woman in her thirties or forties with COVID-19, enrolled during active disease.

The chain employs TRBV5-1 and TRBJ2-3; tentative D call: TRBD2 (6 bases). This CDR3 is built from 16 residues. The V end lost 0 bases, the J end lost 3 bases, and 14 bases lay between the germline ends. CDR1 and CDR2 from the germline V gene are SGHRS and YFSETQ. Here the CDR3 DNA reads TGCGCCAGCAGCTTGGGCCGGCTAGCGAGTACAGATACGCAGTATTTT. It specifies CASSLGRLASTDTQYF.

This clone was recorded once. This rearrangement joins TRBV29-1 to TRBJ2-7; 9 positions agree with TRBD2. Germline loops: CDR1 SQVTM, CDR2 ANQGSEA. The junction had 6 bases not matched to a gene; V was cut back by 4 bases and J by 2 bases. The CDR3 has 14 residues. CDR3 residues: CSVASGTMTYEQYF. The DNA of the CDR3 is TGCAGCGTTGCTAGCGGGACGATGACCTACGAGCAGTACTTC.

The rearrangement uses TRBV12-3 or TRBV12-4 and TRBJ2-2, with D unresolved. CDR3 length: 12 amino acids. Trimming took 11 bases from V and 1 from J, leaving 8 bases between them. This CDR3 is CAGRQNTGELFF. In nucleotides, the CDR3 is TGTGCCGGGCGACAGAACACCGGGGAGCTGTTTTTT.

The chain has TRBV2 and TRBJ1-2; maybe TRBD1 (5 bases). Germline values: CDR1 SNHLY, CDR2 FYNNEI. The V and J ends lost 5 bases and 7 bases respectively, with 17 bases between them. The CDR3 sequence is 14 residues long. The CDR3: CASSSGIAGLGYTF. The DNA of the CDR3 is TGTGCCAGCAGTTCAGGAATTGCAGGGCTTGGCTACACCTTC.

The rearrangement uses TRBV27 and TRBJ2-3; weak D call: TRBD2 (6 bases). The CDR3 has 14 residues. The V end was cut by 7 bases, the J end by 1 base, with 12 bases between. CDR1 and CDR2 from the germline V gene are MNHEY and SMNVEV (reference sequence). The CDR3 coding sequence is TGTGCCAGCAATGGAGGGTTGGGCACAGATACGCAGTATTTT. Amino acid sequence: CASNGGLGTDTQYF.

This chain links TRBV19 with TRBJ1-5; D gene uncertain. CDR3 size: 14 residues. The germline V gene encodes CDR1 LNHDA and CDR2 SQIVND (reference sequence). Trimming took 7 bases from V and 7 from J, leaving 17 bases between them. The CDR3 region is CASNGGSGGQPQHF. CDR3 coding DNA: TGTGCCAGTAATGGAGGGTCTGGCGGGCAGCCCCAGCATTTT.

This clone showed up just a few times. The chain carries TRBV4-1 and TRBJ1-4; TRBD1 matches 8 bases. The CDR3 is 15 residues long. The V gene end was trimmed by 7 bases and the J gene end by 8 bases; junction bases not matched to a gene: 12. Germline-derived CDR1 and CDR2 are MGHRA and YSYEKL. CDR3 region: CASNRIQGVNEKLFF. In DNA, the CDR3 is TGCGCCAGCAACCGAATACAGGGGGTAAACGAAAAACTGTTTTTT.

The chain uses TRBV2 and TRBJ2-1, with D perhaps matching TRBD2 (6 bases). Germline CDR1 SNHLY, CDR2 FYNNEI. This CDR3 spans 14 amino acids. The V and J ends lost 4 bases and 3 bases respectively, with 10 bases between them. CDR3 region: CASSASVYYNEQFF. The CDR3 DNA follows: TGTGCCAGCAGTGCTAGCGTATACTACAATGAGCAGTTCTTC. Drawing the rest from reference TRBV2 and TRBJ2-1, the complete variable domain is EPEVTQTPSHQVTQMGQEVILRCVPISNHLYFYWYRQILGQKVEFLVSFYNNEISEKSEIFDDQFSVERPDGSNFTLKIRSTKLEDSAMYFCASSASVYYNEQFFGPGTRLTVL.

The chain combines TRBV6-5 with TRBJ2-2; 7 bases line up with TRBD1. The CDR3 contains 15 residues. The V segment lost 7 bases and the J segment 5 bases; nucleotides outside the gene matches: 10. Germline V gene sequence: CDR1 MNHEY, CDR2 SVGAGI. The CDR3 loop reads CASTRDRSGTGELFF. The CDR3 DNA is TGTGCCAGCACCAGGGACAGATCGGGAACCGGGGAGCTGTTTTTT.

This clone has just a few counts. The chain couples TRBV4-2 to TRBJ2-1; 10 nucleotides align to TRBD2. With V trimmed by 5 bases and J by 8 bases, 9 bases remained unmatched. The CDR3 covers 15 residues. Looked up from germline, CDR1 is LGHNA and CDR2 is YNFKEQ. CDR3 region: CASSTLAGEGHEQFF. CDR3 in DNA: TGTGCCAGCAGCACTCTAGCGGGAGAGGGCCATGAGCAGTTCTTC.

A single count supports this clone. Here the CDR3 reads CASSVGQGMFGVENEQFF. CDR3 nucleotides: TGTGCCAGCAGCGTCGGACAGGGGATGTTTGGGGTCGAGAATGAGCAGTTCTTC. The rearrangement uses TRBV7-6 and TRBJ2-1, with 9 bases that match TRBD1. Germline assignment: CDR1 SGHVS and CDR2 FNYEAQ. CDR3 size: 18 residues. Trimming took 5 bases from V and 7 from J; bases not matched to a gene: 18.

This rearrangement joins TRBV4-1 to TRBJ2-2; D might be TRBD1 (6 bases). The CDR3 consists of 16 residues. Trimming left V 1 base short and J 1 base short, with 10 bases between. CDR1 is MGHRA and CDR2 is YSYEKL in the germline V gene. The CDR3 sequence: CASSQGAGVNTGELFF. The CDR3 DNA reads as TGCGCCAGCAGCCAAGGTGCAGGGGTGAACACCGGGGAGCTGTTTTTT.

V and J are TRBV13 and TRBJ2-3; D may be TRBD2 (6 bases). With 5 bases removed from V and 2 bases from J, the gap between germline ends came to 20 bases. Germline V gene data show CDR1 as PRHDT and CDR2 as FYEKMQ (reference sequence). This CDR3 spans 17 amino acids. CDR3 in DNA: TGTGCCAGCAGCCCACGCCGGGGACTGCGTAACACAGATACGCAGTATTTT. The encoded protein is CASSPRRGLRNTDTQYF.

This CDR3 reads CASSLAGTSGYNEQFF. In DNA, the CDR3 is TGTGCCAGCAGCTTGGCCGGGACTAGCGGTTACAATGAGCAGTTCTTC. The V gene is TRBV5-6, the J gene TRBJ2-1, with 11 nucleotides matching TRBD2. J was trimmed by 4 bases and V by 0 bases; bases with no gene match: 3. CDR3 length: 16 residues. Germline CDR1 is SGHDT and CDR2 is YYEEEE.

The chain joins TRBV5-5 to TRBJ2-3, with a tentative D call TRBD2 (5 bases). CDR3 length: 15 amino acids. With 0 bases removed from V and 1 base from J, the gap between germline ends came to 9 bases. In germline, CDR1 is SGHKS, CDR2 YYEKEE (reference sequence). The CDR3 DNA follows: TGTGCCAGCAGCTTGGGAACGCGGGGCACAGATACGCAGTATTTT. It codes for CASSLGTRGTDTQYF.

This chain links TRBV28 with TRBJ1-2; weak D call: TRBD1 (5 bases). Germline assignment: CDR1 MDHEN and CDR2 SYDVKM. The CDR3 runs 13 residues. V was pared by 7 bases and J by 6 bases, with 15 bases between. The CDR3 DNA reads TGTGCCAGCACCTCAGGGAAAGGAGATGGCTACACCTTC. This translates into CASTSGKGDGYTF.

The CDR3 coding sequence is TGTGCCAGCAGCCCTGGACTAGCGGGAGTACACCTGCAGTTCTTC. Encoded protein: CASSPGLAGVHLQFF. The V gene is TRBV9, the J gene TRBJ2-1; 13 nucleotides line up with TRBD2. V shed 4 bases and J 12 bases; nucleotides not matched to a gene: 10. CDR3 length equals 15 residues. Germline V gene data show CDR1 as SGDLS and CDR2 as YYNGEE.

This clone was recorded once. V and J are TRBV27 and TRBJ1-1; 8 bases are shared with TRBD1. This CDR3 contains 15 residues. The ends lost 7 bases at V and 0 bases at J; junction bases unmatched: 7. CDR1 is MNHEY, CDR2 SMNVEV, per germline (reference sequence). The CDR3 sequence is CASTKRTGLNTEAFF. CDR3 DNA: TGTGCCAGCACCAAAAGGACAGGGTTGAACACTGAAGCTTTCTTT.

In its sample, this clone was seen a few times. The chain's CDR3 is CASSQDWGRGRGGYTF. The DNA of the CDR3 is TGTGCCAGCAGCCAGGATTGGGGCAGGGGGCGCGGTGGCTACACCTTC. This chain links TRBV3-1 (or the pseudogene TRBV3-2) with TRBJ1-2; TRBD1 matches at 8 bases. Trimming cost V 3 bases and J 7 bases; bases outside gene matches: 13. Germline V CDR1 and CDR2: LGHDT, YNNKEL (reference sequence). CDR3 length equals 16 residues.

The rearrangement links TRBV7-9 to TRBJ2-4, with 7 bases aligning to TRBD1. The length of the CDR3 is 13 residues. CDR1 is SEHNR, CDR2 FQNEAQ, per germline (reference sequence). V was clipped by 8 bases and J by 5 bases; unmatched bases: 6. For the CDR3, the DNA is TGTGCCAGCGGTCCCCAGGGGGAAAACATTCAGTACTTC. This gives the protein CASGPQGENIQYF.

The rearrangement joins TRBV28 to TRBJ2-7, with 10 bases matching TRBD1. J gave up 7 bases and V 5 bases, and 11 bases lay outside the gene matches. Per the germline V gene, CDR1 is MDHEN and CDR2 is SYDVKM. This CDR3 has 15 residues. This CDR3 reads CASSKPGTGVWEQYF. CDR3 DNA: TGTGCCAGCAGTAAGCCCGGGACAGGGGTCTGGGAGCAGTACTTC.

V usage is TRBV12-5 and J usage is TRBJ2-1, with D possibly TRBD2 on 6 matching bases. V lost 7 bases to trimming and J lost 9 bases, with 19 bases between them. Germline CDR1 reads LGHNT; CDR2 reads FRNRAP. The CDR3 covers 14 residues. Here the CDR3 reads CASALGGGRREQFF. The CDR3 region has the DNA TGTGCTAGTGCCCTGGGGGGAGGCCGTCGTGAGCAGTTCTTC.

The rearrangement links TRBV13 to TRBJ2-3; D might be TRBD1 (5 bases). There are 16 residues in the CDR3. V was trimmed by 0 bases and J by 4 bases, leaving 14 bases between them. CDR1 is PRHDT, CDR2 FYEKMQ, per germline (reference sequence). The CDR3 protein is CASSLGRVSGPDTQYF. The CDR3 DNA is TGTGCCAGCAGCTTAGGCAGGGTTTCGGGCCCAGATACGCAGTATTTT.

This clone has a handful of counts. The rearrangement uses TRBV24-1 and TRBJ1-2, with D unresolved. The CDR3 totals 12 residues. With 4 bases removed from V and 8 bases from J, the gap between germline ends came to 10 bases. CDR1 and CDR2 from the germline V gene are KGHDR and SFDVKD. CDR3 region: CATSDPGSGYTF. The CDR3 nucleotides read TGTGCCACCAGTGACCCCGGTTCCGGCTACACCTTC.

This clone was counted between two and nine times. The rearrangement joins TRBV5-1 to TRBJ1-2, with TRBD1 matching 8 bases. This CDR3 has 14 amino acids. Trimming at V came to 4 bases and at J to 7 bases, leaving 9 bases not matched to a gene. Germline assignment: CDR1 SGHRS and CDR2 YFSETQ. CDR3 nucleotides: TGCGCCAGCAGCGACCCGGGACAGGCTAGTGGCTACACCTTC. It codes for CASSDPGQASGYTF. The entire variable domain, with the rest obtained from reference TRBV5-1 and TRBJ1-2, is as follows: KAGVTQTPRYLIKTRGQQVTLSCSPISGHRSVSWYQQTPGQGLQFLFEYFSETQRNKGNFPGRFSGRQFSNSRSEMNVSTLELGDSALYLCASSDPGQASGYTFGSGTRLTVV.